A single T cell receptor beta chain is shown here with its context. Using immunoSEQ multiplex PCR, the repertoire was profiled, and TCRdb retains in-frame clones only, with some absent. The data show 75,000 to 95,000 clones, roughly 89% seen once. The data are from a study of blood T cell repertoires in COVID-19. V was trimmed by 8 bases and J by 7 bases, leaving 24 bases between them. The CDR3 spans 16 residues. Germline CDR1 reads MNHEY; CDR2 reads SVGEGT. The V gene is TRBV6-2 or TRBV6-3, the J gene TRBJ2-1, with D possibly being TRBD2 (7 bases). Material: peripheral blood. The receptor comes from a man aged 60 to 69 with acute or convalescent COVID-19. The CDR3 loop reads CASGPFVAGAGNEQFF. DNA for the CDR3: TGTGCCAGCGGCCCGTTTGTGGCGGGGGCCGGAAATGAGCAGTTCTTC.